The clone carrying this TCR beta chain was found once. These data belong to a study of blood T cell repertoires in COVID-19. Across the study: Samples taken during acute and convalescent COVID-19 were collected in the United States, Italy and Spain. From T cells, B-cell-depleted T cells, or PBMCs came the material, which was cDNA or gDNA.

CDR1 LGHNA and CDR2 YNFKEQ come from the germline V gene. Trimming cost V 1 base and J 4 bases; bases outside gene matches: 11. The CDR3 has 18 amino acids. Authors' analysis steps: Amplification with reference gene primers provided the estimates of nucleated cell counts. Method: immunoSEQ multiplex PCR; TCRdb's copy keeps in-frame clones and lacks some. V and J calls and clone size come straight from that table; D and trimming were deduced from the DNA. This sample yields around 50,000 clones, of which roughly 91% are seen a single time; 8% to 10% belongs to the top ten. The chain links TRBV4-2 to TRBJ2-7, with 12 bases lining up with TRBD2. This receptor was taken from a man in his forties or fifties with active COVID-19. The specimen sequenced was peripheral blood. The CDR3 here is CASSQASDPGTSGYEQYF. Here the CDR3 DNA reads TGTGCCAGCAGCCAAGCTTCCGATCCCGGGACTAGCGGGTACGAGCAGTACTTC.